This TCR beta chain was obtained from a study of shared clonotypes between healthy human individuals. Profiling relied on immunoSEQ multiplex PCR, and the TCRdb table lists in-frame clones only, not all of them. Altogether 2.3 million or so clones are present, approximately 95% being singletons, with the ten largest covering 0.3% to 0.4%. Germline V gene data show CDR1 as KGHSH and CDR2 as LQKENI. This CDR3 has 17 residues. With V trimmed by 4 bases and J by 6 bases, 13 bases remained unmatched. Material: naive CD4+ T cells from PBMCs. The subset was: CD45RA+ positively selected. The receptor was derived from a man aged 18 to 29 in good health. Some clones in this sample may be carry-over from other donors' samples. The V gene is TRBV18, the J gene TRBJ2-7; 12 nucleotides match TRBD1. The CDR3 loop reads CASSLTLGGQGAGEQYF. CDR3 sequence (DNA): TGTGCCAGCTCACTAACATTGGGGGGACAGGGGGCCGGCGAGCAGTACTTC.